A selection of T cell receptor beta chains follows, all from one sample in a study of blood T cell repertoires in COVID-19. Sequencing was performed with immunoSEQ multiplex PCR; in TCRdb, only in-frame clones are kept and a portion is missing. Of some 300,000 clones detected, approximately 86% appear once; the ten largest clones hold 0.75% to 1%. Sequenced input: PBMCs or T cells enriched from blood (not recorded which). Source of these receptors: a woman aged 25-40 years who had recovered from COVID-19. The CDR3 runs from the conserved cysteine through the conserved F or W. A D gene is named only where the DNA matches it firmly. Clone size is not always given. Where it is, it says once, few, many or a class for expanded clones.

NA	NA	TRBV14	TRBJ2-3	13	TGTGCCAGCAGCCAAGTTTCACTCCATACGCAGTATTTT	CASSQVSLHTQYF
TRBD1	NA	TRBV28	TRBJ2-3	16	TGTGCCAGCAGTTCACCAACCGGGACAGGCACAGATACGCAGTATTTT	CASSSPTGTGTDTQYF
TRBD1	NA	TRBV5-5	TRBJ1-2	16	TGTGCCAGCAGCGCCGGGACAGGGGTTCCTAACTATGGCTACACCTTC	CASSAGTGVPNYGYTF
NA	NA	TRBV2	TRBJ1-2	12	TGTGCCAGCAGGGCCAACGGGGATGGCTACACCTTC	CASRANGDGYTF
NA	NA	TRBV11-2	TRBJ1-2	12	TGTGCCAGCAGTCACGGGTCCTATGGCTACACCTTC	CASSHGSYGYTF
NA	NA	TRBV7-2	TRBJ1-2	12	TGTGCCAGCAGCTTAGAACTATATGGCTACACCTTC	CASSLELYGYTF
NA	many	TRBV27	TRBJ2-7	13	TGTGCCAGCAGTTTAGAGGGAGCCTACGAGCAGTACTTC	CASSLEGAYEQYF
NA	NA	TRBV3-1/TRBV3-2	TRBJ1-1	13	TGTGCCAGCAGCCTTGAGGGGGACACTGAAGCTTTCTTT	CASSLEGDTEAFF
TRBD1	NA	TRBV15	TRBJ1-2	16	TGTGCCACCAGCAGAGAGGGACAGGGGAAGAACTATGGCTACACCTTC	CATSREGQGKNYGYTF
TRBD1	few	TRBV11-3	TRBJ1-2	15	TGTGCCAGCAGCGACAGGGACAGCAGGTCTTATGGCTACACCTTC	CASSDRDSRSYGYTF